This T cell receptor (beta chain) originates from a study of graft-versus-host responses after intestinal transplantation (TCRdb year 2021). Turning to the overall study: The transplants that recipients received were multivisceral, liver-intestinal, or isolated intestinal. Anti-thymocyte globulin induction was given to all recipients, followed by maintenance tacrolimus and steroids for approximately three years. After intestinal transplantation, graft-versus-host and host-versus-graft alloreactive T cell clones in the graft, circulation and bone marrow were tracked using bulk TCR-beta CDR3 sequencing. To identify alloreactive clones, pre-transplant mixed lymphocyte reaction products were sequenced and then compared with unstimulated pre-transplant donor and recipient T cells. The cohort enrolled under 25 intestinal transplant recipients including one retransplant, and 3 patients lacking pretransplant specimens were excluded. Donor T cell macrochimerism was defined as a peak of at least 4% donor T cells among recipient peripheral blood mononuclear cells. Rather than going through the commercial service, samples from a few later patients were sequenced in-house on an Illumina MiSeq and processed with MiXCR.

Receptor libraries were prepared by the immunoSEQ multiplex PCR assay. For most patients, genomic DNA was isolated with the Qiagen DNeasy Blood and Tissue Kit and shipped frozen to Adaptive Biotechnologies for TCR sequencing. High-throughput TCR-beta CDR3 sequencing of genomic DNA from most patients was performed by Adaptive Biotechnologies. In the paper's pipeline: TCR sequencing data for around 19 patients were retrieved from Adaptive's ImmunoSEQ software; a few other patients were processed with MiXCR and VDJtools. CD4 versus CD8 sorting errors were corrected by removing sequences found in both subsets at a frequency ratio below 5:1. CDR3 nucleotide sequences shared between donor and recipient were removed because the origin of such sequences could not be assigned. Alloreactive clones required at least 2-fold expansion over unstimulated cells and minimum CFSE-low frequency of 0.002% (template counts) or 0.001% (read counts). A clone was considered mappable if detected in the sequenced pre-transplant spleen, lymph node, or MLR CFSE-low populations of the donor or recipient. Cumulative frequency of alloreactive clones was calculated as a percentage of all sequences weighted by copy number. Imported from immuneACCESS, the table was reduced by TCRdb to in-frame sequences with V and J called. These copies leave out some clones; in studies compared against another copy, an unresolved V gene accounts for under half, and the cause of the remainder is not known. D and trimming were read from the DNA, whereas the V and J calls and clone size are those reported in that table. Across this sample there are some 86,000 clones, with 90% to 95% seen only once. Of the sample, 0.1% is held by the ten largest clones.

Remarks on this clone: The antigen it binds to is not known. There are no base qualities to consult, and no much larger clone falls within one base.

What the time point label conveys for this sample: cells obtained before transplantation from donor or recipient. CD3+CD4+ and CD3+CD8+ populations were FACS-sorted from unstimulated pre-transplant donor and recipient cells taken from spleen or lymph nodes. Unmatched junction bases come to 6, with V trimmed by 0 bases and J by 4 bases. The germline V gene supplies CDR1 KGHSH and CDR2 LQKENI. From the cysteine through the phenylalanine, the CDR3 covers 17 amino acids. Just the 51-base CDR3 DNA is kept, in frame starting at base 1. The full study reports these points: Early after transplant, declines in HvG clones were associated with peak levels of circulating GvH clones. GvH clones were detected in recipient bone marrow, and some of these GvH clones were observed earlier in ileal mucosa or blood, consistent with an intestinal mucosal origin. Patients with donor T cell macrochimerism had high GvH to HvG T cell clonal ratios in their allografts. Conclusions were limited by the relatively low number and heterogeneity of intestinal transplant patients.

Recombination linked TRBV18 to TRBJ2-1; 10 bases in between match TRBD2. This receptor was identified in a human donor who received an intestinal transplant. The sample here was unstimulated CD4+ T cells sorted from spleen or lymph node cells, taken before intestinal transplant. The CDR3: CASSPPSGGPGYNEQFF. The DNA is as follows: TGTGCCAGCTCACCACCTAGCGGGGGGCCGGGATACAATGAGCAGTTCTTC.